This entry lists 3 T cell receptor beta chains sequenced from one sample in a study of CD8 T cells in Susac syndrome. When the RNA was reverse transcribed, random hexamers were used with an input of roughly 0.45 to 1 ug. A single record per CDR3 protein comes from TCRdb applying MiXCR to the immunoSEQ multiplex PCR reads. The sample lists 180,000 or so distinct CDR3 sequences, roughly 94% occurring once. Sequenced material: CD4+ T cells from PBMCs. The receptors come from a human donor with Susac syndrome.

V and J are TRBV7-9 and TRBJ1-2; 8 bases match TRBD1. The CDR3 has 14 residues. Germline V CDR1 and CDR2: SEHNR, FQNEAQ (reference sequence). V shed 4 bases and J 0 bases; nucleotides not matched to a gene: 1. Here the CDR3 reads CASSSDRANYGYTF. CDR3 coding DNA: TGTGCCAGCAGCTCGGACAGGGCTAACTATGGCTACACCTTC.

The chain recombines TRBV20-1 with TRBJ2-1, with TRBD2 as a possible D gene (7 bases). The CDR3 has 12 amino acids. V lost 3 bases to trimming and J lost 12 bases, with 15 bases between them. Germline V gene lookup returns CDR1 DFQATT and CDR2 SNEGSKA (reference sequence). The chain's CDR3 is CSARGGLGGQFF. CDR3 DNA sequence: TGCAGTGCTAGGGGCGGACTAGGGGGGCAGTTCTTC.

The chain has TRBV2 and TRBJ1-3; a possible D gene is TRBD1 (5 bases). The CDR3 consists of 14 residues. The V end lost 6 bases, the J end lost 0 bases, and 9 bases lay between the germline ends. Germline loops: CDR1 SNHLY, CDR2 FYNNEI. Here the CDR3 DNA reads TGTGCCAGCAGCCACGACAGCTCTGGAAACACCATATATTTT. Translated, it gives CASSHDSSGNTIYF.